Described below is a single T cell receptor (beta chain) sequence and its context. V was clipped by 1 base and J by 6 bases, with 16 bases between them. The germline V gene has CDR1 LGHNA and CDR2 YSLEER. The CDR3 is 15 amino acids. The data are from a study of cytomegalovirus exposure and HLA in healthy donors. The PCR used 60 Vbeta and 13 Jbeta primers. The repertoire was sequenced with immunoSEQ multiplex PCR; TCRdb's copy has only in-frame clones and lacks some. The data hold fewer than 200,000 clones, with 75% to 85% observed a single time. This chain links TRBV4-3 with TRBJ2-7, with D tentatively TRBD2 (7 bases). The sequenced sample consisted of PBMCs. The clonotype comes from a young woman in good health and CMV-seronegative. The CDR3 spells CASSQGGGAAGEQYF. CDR3 bases: TGCGCCAGCAGCCAAGGAGGGGGGGCAGCTGGCGAGCAGTACTTC.